The 17 T cell receptor beta chains below were found in one sample sequenced in a study of molecular identifiers for immune sequencing clone quantification. TCRdb used MiXCR to reprocess the PCR reads, holding one entry per CDR3 protein. The table lists 400,000 to 600,000 distinct CDR3 sequences, 25% of them singletons. The sequenced sample consisted of naive CD8+ T cells from blood, with Jurkat cell RNA spiked in. Subset: FACS-sorted CD8+CD4-CCR7+CD45RA+ naive T cells. The receptors derive from a human donor in good health. Some libraries in this study had Jurkat cell RNA spiked in.

The chain has TRBV14 and TRBJ2-7; TRBD1 matches at 9 bases. V trimming: 3 bases; J trimming: 3 bases; junction bases outside the gene matches: 6. Germline loops: CDR1 SGHDN, CDR2 FVKESK. CDR3 length: 15 residues. Here the CDR3 DNA reads TGTGCCAGCAGCCACTCCGGGACAGGGTACTACGAGCAGTACTTC. It codes for CASSHSGTGYYEQYF.

At least ten counts were recorded for this clonotype. One junction end disagrees with the germline gene, perhaps due to a read error. V is TRBV2 and J is TRBJ2-2; TRBD1 is a possible D gene (6 bases). CDR3 length equals 14 residues. Germline CDR1 is SNHLY and CDR2 is FYNNEI. The CDR3 loop reads CASREGQLTGELFF. The CDR3 nucleotides are TGTGCCAGCAGGGAAGGACAGCTCACCGGGGAGCTGTTTTTT.

A few counts support this clonotype. The V and J genes are TRBV9 and TRBJ2-5; possibly TRBD1 or TRBD2 for D (6 bases each). Germline V gives CDR1 SGDLS, CDR2 YYNGEE. The length of the CDR3 is 17 residues. With 3 bases removed from V and 3 bases from J, the gap between germline ends came to 21 bases. This chain's CDR3 is CASSAHGGWVGEETQYF. CDR3 coding DNA: TGTGCCAGCAGCGCCCACGGGGGCTGGGTGGGAGAAGAGACCCAGTACTTC.

This clonotype has just a few counts. V is TRBV20-1 and J is TRBJ1-1, with a weak D call TRBD1 (6 bases). With 0 bases removed from V and 4 bases from J, the gap between germline ends came to 12 bases. Germline V gives CDR1 DFQATT, CDR2 SNEGSKA (reference sequence). The length of the CDR3 is 14 residues. CDR3 DNA: TGCAGTGCTAGAGATCGAGGGGGGCCCACTGAAGCTTTCTTT. As protein: CSARDRGGPTEAFF.

This clonotype showed up just a few times. This chain uses TRBV28 with TRBJ2-5, with 9 bases lining up with TRBD2. The V gene's germline CDR1 is MDHEN and CDR2 SYDVKM. The V and J ends lost 4 bases and 4 bases, in that order; junction bases with no gene match: 10. This CDR3 has 16 amino acids. Written as DNA, the CDR3 is TGTGCCAGCAGTTCTATGTTCGGGCGGGGGGGAGAGACCCAGTACTTC. Translating it yields CASSSMFGRGGETQYF.

Concerning this clonotype itself: A read error is possible here, since a much larger clone lies one base away. This CDR3 reads CASSTFPGSTTATQYF. The CDR3 DNA sequence: TGTGCCAGCAGTACCTTTCCGGGGTCGACCACAGCTACGCAGTATTTT. J is TRBJ2-3 and V is TRBV27; possible D gene TRBD2, 5 bases. The CDR3 length is 16 residues. Germline V gives CDR1 MNHEY, CDR2 SMNVEV (reference sequence).

This clonotype was seen more than once but under ten times. The chain carries TRBV29-1 and TRBJ1-1; 7 bases match TRBD1. CDR1 SQVTM and CDR2 ANQGSEA come from the germline V gene. After removal of 6 bases from V and 3 bases from J, the junction contained 4 bases not matched to a gene. The CDR3 is 12 amino acids. CDR3 region: CSVLQGYTEAFF. CDR3 coding DNA: TGCAGCGTGCTACAGGGGTACACTGAAGCTTTCTTT.

Regarding this clonotype: Being one base from a much bigger clone, this may be a read error. CDR3 sequence: CASSLAGTGVYAQYF. CDR3 DNA: TGCGCCAGCAGCTTGGCTGGGACAGGCGTCTACGCGCAGTACTTC. The chain employs TRBV5-1 and TRBJ2-7, with 8 bases that match TRBD1. The CDR3 is 15 amino acids. The germline V gene has CDR1 SGHRS and CDR2 YFSETQ. Full variable domain (rest looked up from reference TRBV5-1 and TRBJ2-7): KAGVTQTPRYLIKTRGQQVTLSCSPISGHRSVSWYQQTPGQGLQFLFEYFSETQRNKGNFPGRFSGRQFSNSRSEMNVSTLELGDSALYLCASSLAGTGVYAQYFGPGTRLTVT.

The chain has TRBV6-1 and TRBJ1-5; D might be TRBD1 (5 bases). The CDR3 covers 15 residues. CDR1 and CDR2 (germline): MNHNS, SASEGT. Trimming removed 4 bases from V and 8 bases from J, with 18 bases in between. CDR3 region: CASSVAPQGTKPQHF. CDR3 nucleotides: TGTGCCAGCAGTGTGGCCCCTCAGGGTACGAAGCCCCAGCATTTT.

V usage is TRBV13 and J usage is TRBJ2-2; no firm D call. The ends were cut back, 0 bases at V and 0 bases at J, with 5 bases in the middle. CDR3 length: 15 amino acids. Germline V gene lookup returns CDR1 PRHDT and CDR2 FYEKMQ (reference sequence). This CDR3 reads CASSLGLPNTGELFF. The CDR3 DNA reads TGTGCCAGCAGCTTAGGCCTTCCGAACACCGGGGAGCTGTTTTTT.

There are a few counts of this clonotype. V gene TRBV30 combines with J gene TRBJ2-3, with D possibly being TRBD1 or TRBD2 (5 bases each). V lost 4 bases and J lost 2, with 10 bases in between. This CDR3 is built from 13 residues. Germline V CDR1 and CDR2: GTSNPN, SVGIG (reference sequence). For the CDR3, the DNA is TGTGCCTGGACAGGGAGAATCACAGATACGCAGTATTTT. It translates to CAWTGRITDTQYF.

Comment on this clonotype: A much more abundant neighbour one base away suggests this may be a read error. The rearrangement links TRBV29-1 to TRBJ2-1; 11 bases match TRBD1. V dropped 7 bases and J dropped 10; count of bases not matched to a gene: 9. This CDR3 spans 13 amino acids. Germline CDR1 SQVTM, CDR2 ANQGSEA. CDR3 residues: CSAVRTGGPEQFF. The CDR3 DNA sequence: TGCAGCGCTGTACGGACAGGGGGCCCGGAGCAGTTCTTC.

The CDR3 sequence: CASSRDLGVEQYF. CDR3 bases: TGTGCCAGCAGCCGGGATTTGGGCGTCGAGCAGTACTTC. The chain carries TRBV6-6 and TRBJ2-7; maybe TRBD2 (5 bases). This CDR3 has 13 residues. CDR1 and CDR2 from the germline V gene are MNHNY and SVGAGI (reference sequence). V was clipped by 6 bases and J by 6 bases, with 15 bases between them.

Comments on this clonotype: A read error may explain this, as a much larger clone is one base away. CDR3 nucleotides: TGTGCCCGCAGCCACGGGACTAAGGTCCATGAGCAGTTCTTC. It specifies CARSHGTKVHEQFF. This rearrangement joins TRBV7-2 to TRBJ2-1; 7 bases fit TRBD2. Per the germline V gene, CDR1 is SGHTA and CDR2 is FQGNSA. This CDR3 region has 14 residues.

The gene calls are TRBV5-1 and TRBJ2-7, with D uncertain. The CDR3 length is 14 residues. Trimming pared 4 bases from V and 3 bases from J, leaving 14 bases between. The germline V gene has CDR1 SGHRS and CDR2 YFSETQ. The CDR3 sequence is CASSKDLSGYEQYF. The CDR3 nucleotides read TGCGCCAGCAGCAAGGACCTAAGTGGCTACGAGCAGTACTTC.

The rearrangement uses TRBV5-1 and TRBJ2-7; D might be TRBD1 (5 bases). Per germline, CDR1 SGHRS and CDR2 YFSETQ. The germline V and J ends were trimmed by 4 bases and 3 bases, with 11 bases remaining between them. CDR3 length: 13 amino acids. Here the CDR3 DNA reads TGCGCCAGCAGCGTGTACCAGGGCTACGAGCAGTACTTC. This translates into CASSVYQGYEQYF.

This clonotype was counted a few times. V usage is TRBV10-3 and J usage is TRBJ2-3; TRBD1 agrees at 7 bases. CDR1 and CDR2 from the germline V gene are ENHRY and SYGVKD. The CDR3 spans 16 residues. Germline trimming cut 4 bases from V and 1 base from J; bases unmatched to any gene: 8. Written as DNA, the CDR3 is TGTGCCATCAGTGGGGGAAAAGGGACAGGCACAGATACGCAGTATTTT. This encodes CAISGGKGTGTDTQYF.